The present entry profiles one T cell receptor beta chain with its context. No antigen is known for it. The record originates from a study of T cell responses to AZD1222 COVID-19 vaccine. Study-level results: Repertoire sampling occurred only after the peak T cell response. Recipients of two AZD1222 doses showed rising Spike-specific TCR breadth and depth.

Germline loops: CDR1 SGHTA, CDR2 FQGTGA. V was pared by 2 bases and J by 3 bases, with 6 bases between. The CDR3 sequence is 13 residues long. Assay: immunoSEQ multiplex PCR; the TCRdb copy retains only in-frame clones and omits some. The data show around 270,000 clones, 90% to 95% seen once. The clonotype was recovered from an adult who received the AZD1222 COVID-19 vaccine. The specimen was peripheral blood, collected 28 days after the second AZD1222 dose. The chain joins TRBV7-3 to TRBJ2-3; no clear D gene. The CDR3 sequence is CASSLLLTDTQYF. The CDR3 DNA sequence: TGTGCCAGCAGCTTACTCCTGACAGATACGCAGTATTTT.